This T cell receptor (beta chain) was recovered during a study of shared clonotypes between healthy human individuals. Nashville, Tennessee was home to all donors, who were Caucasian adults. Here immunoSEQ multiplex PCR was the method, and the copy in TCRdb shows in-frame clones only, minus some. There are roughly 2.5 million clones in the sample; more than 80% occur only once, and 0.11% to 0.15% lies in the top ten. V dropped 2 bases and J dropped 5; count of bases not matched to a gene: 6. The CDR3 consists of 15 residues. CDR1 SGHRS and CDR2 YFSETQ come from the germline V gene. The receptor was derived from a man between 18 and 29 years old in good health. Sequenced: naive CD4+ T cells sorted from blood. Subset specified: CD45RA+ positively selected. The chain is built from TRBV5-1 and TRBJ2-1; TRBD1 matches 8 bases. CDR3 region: CASSLVGQGDNEQFF. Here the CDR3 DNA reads TGCGCCAGCAGCTTAGTTGGACAGGGCGACAATGAGCAGTTCTTC.